This paragraph covers one TCR beta chain sequence. Its recognized antigen is unknown. No clone much larger than this one lies a single base away; base qualities are absent. V is cut back by 2 bases and J by 3 bases, with 6 bases in the junction unmatched. Including cysteine and phenylalanine, the CDR3 has 16 amino acids. The retained sequence is limited to the CDR3, 48 bases, with the frame set at the first base. From the germline V gene (reference sequence), CDR1 is LGHDT and CDR2 is YNNKEL. The source of the sample is a study of T cells in tumors after PD-1 blockade (dated by TCRdb to about 2019). As for the study more broadly: Exclusion criteria were prior checkpoint blockade, use of systemic immunosuppressants, or recent radiotherapy or other anti-cancer therapy within 4 weeks. RECIST version 1.1 was the standard used to evaluate clinical response. A subset of patients also received ongoing daily vismodegib 150 mg during anti-PD-1 treatment. Paired single-cell RNA and TCR sequencing was performed on site-matched tumors from BCC or SCC patients before and after anti-PD-1 therapy. Tumor samples averaged 26,066 TCR templates (range roughly 500-99,264) and 5,000 to 7,000 unique clonotypes, approximately 20-fold deeper than single-cell TCR sequencing. Patients received pembrolizumab 200 mg every 3 weeks or cemiplimab 350 mg every 2 weeks. Overall results and qualifications from the work: Clonal replacement was seen only when comparing pre- and post-treatment samples and not when comparing two pre-treatment samples, which argues against artifacts from biopsy timing or location. Roughly two fifths of the TCR clonotypes from tumors also showed up in blood, and some novel exhausted tumor clones were present in pre-treatment blood, which suggests peripheral recruitment. Exhausted CD8+ clones expanded after therapy were mostly novel clonotypes undetected pre-treatment, suggesting clonal replacement rather than reinvigoration of pre-existing clones. Where the novel T cell clones came from was not determined, and possible sources could include lymphoid organs or rare unexpanded clones inside the tumor or in the tumor periphery.

Per the publication, the time point label means: before anti-PD-1 therapy. Tumor biopsies were site-matched, taken from the same primary tumor before and after PD-1 blockade. Genomic DNA extracted from tumor biopsies or peripheral blood was used for bulk TCRbeta sequencing, with input ranging from about 600 ng to 6,500 ng. To detect rare clonotypes with greater sensitivity than single-cell TCR sequencing, bulk TCRbeta sequencing was done on the leftover biopsy material. Every patient had histologically proven advanced or metastatic basal or squamous cell carcinoma and was a poor candidate for surgical resection. Of the ten to twelve patients in the basal cell carcinoma cohort, roughly 8 underwent bulk tumor TCR sequencing. Fresh biopsies came from the site of the primary tumor, and part of the tissue was kept in RNAlater for exome and bulk TCR sequencing. The immunoSEQ platform was used to carry out deep TCRbeta sequencing. The original pipeline was this. For further analysis, only productive rearrangements were exported out of the immunoSEQ Analyzer. Clones with significant expansion or contraction between timepoints were called with a two-sided binomial test at Bonferroni-corrected P below 0.01. T cell phenotypes were assigned to bulk TCRbeta clonotypes by matching the clonotypes to single-cell RNA+TCR-seq clones with the same TCRbeta sequence. Using bulk TCR sequencing data, clone enrichment in tumor was calculated by dividing a clone's tumor frequency by the same clone's PBMC frequency. GLIPH was used to group TCRs into specificity groups, clusters of distinct TCRs likely recognizing common antigens via shared CDR3 motifs. The immuneACCESS repertoire file appears here via TCRdb, limited to in-frame rearrangements. These files lack a portion of the clones; in checked studies, under half of the deficit traces to unresolved V genes, and the cause of the others is not known. The DNA gave D and trimming, while V, J and clone size come from that table. This sample comprises 11,000 or so clones, approximately 63% of them detected only once. The leading ten clones occupy under 20% of the sample.

The starting material was tumor tissue, obtained before anti-PD-1 treatment. In this chain, TRBV3-1 (or the pseudogene TRBV3-2) is recombined with TRBJ2-1, with 8 bases matching TRBD2. This TCR came from a human donor with basal cell carcinoma. CDR3 loop: CASSQSQRGHYNEQFF. The bases are TGTGCCAGCAGCCAATCCCAGCGGGGGCACTACAATGAGCAGTTCTTC.